This T cell receptor beta chain comes out of a study of regulatory T cells in long-lasting Graves disease. This clonotype showed up many times. Arm-PCR of CDR3 regions with iRepertoire HTBI primers generated TCR beta libraries. MiXCR, run by TCRdb on the multiplex PCR reads, gives a single entry per CDR3 protein. The profile shows 440,000 or so distinct CDR3 sequences, approximately 15% of them singletons. Time point noted: newly diagnosed GD, antithyroid drugs for less than 3 months. The TCR library used RNA extracted from PBMCs. Those enrolled as patients came out of an endocrinology department in Xi'an, China. The CDR3 runs to 13 residues. The V end lost 5 bases, the J end lost 4 bases, and 14 bases lay between the germline ends. The V gene's germline CDR1 is DFQATT and CDR2 SNEGSKA (reference sequence). These sequences were also reported in another study, on T cells in Graves' hyperthyroidism and ophthalmopathy. This second study notes: Over 18 months, lack of ophthalmopathy progression marked Graves' hyperthyroidism as stable. Ophthalmopathy, as predicted by the model, came a median 6.5 months after the prediction.

The clonotype comes from a woman in her twenties or thirties with Graves disease. This specimen consisted of peripheral blood mononuclear cells (PBMCs), obtained at new diagnosis, from a patient treated with antithyroid drugs. The chain employs TRBV20-1 and TRBJ2-5, with D maybe TRBD1 (6 bases). The CDR3 bases are TGCAGTGCTCTAGGACAGTACCGAGAGACCCAGTACTTC. Its protein product is CSALGQYRETQYF.